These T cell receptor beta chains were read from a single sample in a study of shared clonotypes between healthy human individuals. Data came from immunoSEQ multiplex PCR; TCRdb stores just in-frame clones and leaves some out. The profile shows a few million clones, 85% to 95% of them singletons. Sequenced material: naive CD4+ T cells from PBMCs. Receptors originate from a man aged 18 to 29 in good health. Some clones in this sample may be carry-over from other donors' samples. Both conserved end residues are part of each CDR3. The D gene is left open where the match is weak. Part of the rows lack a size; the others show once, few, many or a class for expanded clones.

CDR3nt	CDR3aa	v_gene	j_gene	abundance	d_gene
TGTGCCCGCTCACCATGGGTTCCGATAACGAACACCGGGGAGCTGTTTTTT	CARSPWVPITNTGELFF	TRBV18	TRBJ2-2	NA	NA
TGTGCCAGCAGCGGGGGAGGTTCCACAGTCCTAACCTACAATGAGCAGTTCTTC	CASSGGGSTVLTYNEQFF	TRBV7-9	TRBJ2-1	NA	NA
TGTGCCAGCAGCTTAGGGCCGAGGACTAGCGGGAGGGATACGCAGTATTTT	CASSLGPRTSGRDTQYF	TRBV7-9	TRBJ2-3	NA	TRBD2
TGTGCCAGTAGTATTGGACTAGCCCGCTACAATGAGCAGTTCTTC	CASSIGLARYNEQFF	TRBV19	TRBJ2-1	NA	TRBD2
TGTGCCAGCAGCCCCCAGCCAGGGGAGGTCGAGCAGTACTTC	CASSPQPGEVEQYF	TRBV4-2	TRBJ2-7	NA	NA
TGTGCCAGCAGGTCCAGCGGGACAGGGTTCTACGAGCAGTACTTC	CASRSSGTGFYEQYF	TRBV28	TRBJ2-7	NA	TRBD1
TGTGCCAGCCGCGAGCCCAATAGACCGTTCGCTAACTATGGCTACACCTTC	CASREPNRPFANYGYTF	TRBV7-7	TRBJ1-2	NA	NA
TGTGCCAGCTCCTCTGGACAGGCGAACACTGAAGCTTTCTTT	CASSSGQANTEAFF	TRBV18	TRBJ1-1	NA	TRBD1
TGCGCCAGCAGCCAACTGACAGTATACAATGAGCAGTTCTTC	CASSQLTVYNEQFF	TRBV4-1	TRBJ2-1	NA	NA
TGTGCCAGCAGTTACGATACAGGGGGGAAGCCCTACGAGCAGTACTTC	CASSYDTGGKPYEQYF	TRBV6-5	TRBJ2-7	NA	TRBD1
TGCGCCAGCAGCCAAGATTCGGTATGGCGGGGAGACGGGGCCAACGTCCTGACTTTC	CASSQDSVWRGDGANVLTF	TRBV4-1	TRBJ2-6	NA	NA
TGTGCCAGCAGGGAAATAGACAGGGTTTACACTGAAGCTTTCTTT	CASREIDRVYTEAFF	TRBV28	TRBJ1-1	NA	TRBD1
TGTGCCAGCTCACCGCTCAATGAAGTTTCGTACGGCTACACCTTC	CASSPLNEVSYGYTF	TRBV18	TRBJ1-2	NA	NA
TGCAGCGTTACCGCCTCGGACAGGGGGCGAGTGGAGACCCAGTACTTC	CSVTASDRGRVETQYF	TRBV29-1	TRBJ2-5	NA	TRBD1
TGCGCCAGCAGCCAACCTACGAGCGACGGTAACACTGAAGCTTTCTTT	CASSQPTSDGNTEAFF	TRBV4-1	TRBJ1-1	NA	NA
TGTGCCAGCAGCCCCCGTTCTAGCGGGAGTGTTTCAGATACGCAGTATTTT	CASSPRSSGSVSDTQYF	TRBV11-1	TRBJ2-3	NA	TRBD2
TGTGCCTGGAGTGTATCTCCGAATAGTCACAATGAGCAGTTCTTC	CAWSVSPNSHNEQFF	TRBV30	TRBJ2-1	NA	NA
TGCGCCAGCAGCTTGACGAGGCGGGCGGCGGGAGGCTCCGGTGAGCAGTTCTTC	CASSLTRRAAGGSGEQFF	TRBV5-1	TRBJ2-1	NA	TRBD2
TGTGCCAGCAGCTCTCCCGGCGACAGGGCGGGTCAGCCCCAGCATTTT	CASSSPGDRAGQPQHF	TRBV28	TRBJ1-5	NA	TRBD1
TGCGCCAGCAGCCCCGGGACTAGTGCAGATACGCAGTATTTT	CASSPGTSADTQYF	TRBV5-1	TRBJ2-3	NA	TRBD2
TGTGCCAGCTCGCCCGACAGGGCGAACACTGAAGCTTTCTTT	CASSPDRANTEAFF	TRBV18	TRBJ1-1	NA	TRBD1
TGTGCCAGCAGCACAACCGGGACAGGGGCTAACTATGGCTACACCTTC	CASSTTGTGANYGYTF	TRBV5-6	TRBJ1-2	once	TRBD1
TGCGCCAGCAGCTTGTATGGAGACACCGGGGAGCTGTTTTTT	CASSLYGDTGELFF	TRBV5-1	TRBJ2-2	NA	NA
TGTGCCAGCAGTGAAAGGACCCAGAGGCAGCCCCAGCATTTT	CASSERTQRQPQHF	TRBV6-1	TRBJ1-5	NA	NA